This T cell receptor beta chain stems from a study of T cell repertoires in cytomegalovirus infection. Looking at the study overall: The authors used CMV epitopes that were HLA-C-restricted (recently identified) and HLA-B-restricted (well studied). Based on public TCR beta signatures, there were indications of CMV infection and of a matching HLA type. Study-wide results and caveats: Summed frequency of public TCR beta families distinguished CMV carriers with the relevant HLA. Clonotype analysis showed dominance of the ex vivo response by HLA-C-restricted CMV-specific TCR beta clonotypes.

A remark on this clonotype: Its specificity is not known.

TCRdb reanalysed the reads using MiXCR and keeps one entry per CDR3 protein. The sample consists of hundreds of thousands of distinct CDR3 sequences, about 42% of them appearing once. The CDR3 runs 13 residues. V dropped 3 bases and J dropped 0 bases, with 5 bases sitting between them. The germline gives CDR1 MNHNS, CDR2 SASEGT. The sample here was cultured PBMCs, taken from culture after CMV antigen stimulation. This TCR was sampled from a human donor in good health (CMV status not recorded). Some clones in this sample may be carry-over from other donors' samples. The chain carries TRBV6-1 and TRBJ1-1, with a weak D call TRBD1 (5 bases). CDR3 residues: CASSDRVNTEAFF. The CDR3 DNA reads TGTGCCAGCAGTGACAGGGTGAACACTGAAGCTTTCTTT.